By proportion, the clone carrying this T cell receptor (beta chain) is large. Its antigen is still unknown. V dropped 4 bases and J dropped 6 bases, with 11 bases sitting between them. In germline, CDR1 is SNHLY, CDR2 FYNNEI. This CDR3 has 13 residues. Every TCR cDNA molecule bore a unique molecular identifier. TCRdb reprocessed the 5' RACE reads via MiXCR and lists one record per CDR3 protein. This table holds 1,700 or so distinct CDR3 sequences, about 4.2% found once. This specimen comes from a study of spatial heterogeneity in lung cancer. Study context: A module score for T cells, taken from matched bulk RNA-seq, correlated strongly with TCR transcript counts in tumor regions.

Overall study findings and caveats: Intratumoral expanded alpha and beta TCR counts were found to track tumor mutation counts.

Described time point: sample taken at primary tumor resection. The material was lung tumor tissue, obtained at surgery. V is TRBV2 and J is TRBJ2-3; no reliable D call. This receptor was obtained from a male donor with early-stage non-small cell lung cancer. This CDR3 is CASSAFLGDTQYF. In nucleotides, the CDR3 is TGTGCCAGCAGTGCATTCCTTGGGGATACGCAGTATTTT.